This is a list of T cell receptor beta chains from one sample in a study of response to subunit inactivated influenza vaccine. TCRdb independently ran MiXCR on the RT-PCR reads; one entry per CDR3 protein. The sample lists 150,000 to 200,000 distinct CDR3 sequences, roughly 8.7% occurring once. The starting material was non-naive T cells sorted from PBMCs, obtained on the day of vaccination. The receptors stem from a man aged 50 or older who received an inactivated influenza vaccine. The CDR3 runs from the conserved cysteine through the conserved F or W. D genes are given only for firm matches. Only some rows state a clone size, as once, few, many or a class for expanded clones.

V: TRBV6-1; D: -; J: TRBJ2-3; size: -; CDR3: CASRNSGGVVDTQYF; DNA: TGTGCCAGCAGAAATAGTGGGGGAGTAGTAGATACGCAGTATTTT
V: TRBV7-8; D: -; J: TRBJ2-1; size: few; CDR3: CASGPTILEQFF; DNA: TGTGCCAGCGGTCCCACTATTTTAGAGCAGTTCTTC
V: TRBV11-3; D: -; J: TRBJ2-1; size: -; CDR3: CASSLPPYNEQFF; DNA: TGTGCCAGCAGCCTACCACCTTACAATGAGCAGTTCTTC
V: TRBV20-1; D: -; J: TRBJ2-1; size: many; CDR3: CSAILSEQFF; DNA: TGCAGTGCGATCCTTAGTGAGCAGTTCTTC
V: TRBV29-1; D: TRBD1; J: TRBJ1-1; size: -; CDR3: CSVEDGQGEAFF; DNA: TGCAGCGTTGAAGATGGACAGGGTGAAGCTTTCTTT
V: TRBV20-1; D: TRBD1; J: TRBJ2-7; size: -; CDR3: CSVSSLDRGPYEQYF; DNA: TGCAGTGTCTCTTCGTTGGACAGGGGGCCCTACGAGCAGTACTTC
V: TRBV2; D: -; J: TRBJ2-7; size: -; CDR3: CASSEVVDFAEQYF; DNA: TGTGCCAGCAGTGAAGTAGTAGATTTCGCCGAGCAGTACTTC
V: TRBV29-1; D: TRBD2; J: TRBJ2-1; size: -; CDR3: CSALAGGLGEQFF; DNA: TGCAGCGCCCTAGCGGGAGGGCTCGGGGAGCAGTTCTTC
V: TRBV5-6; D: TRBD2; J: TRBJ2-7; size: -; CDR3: CASSYPGGTSEQYF; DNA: TGTGCCAGCAGCTACCCGGGGGGGACCTCCGAGCAGTACTTC
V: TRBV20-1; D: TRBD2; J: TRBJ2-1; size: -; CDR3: CSADPIKVGSGGHNEQFF; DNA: TGCAGTGCGGACCCCATCAAGGTTGGGAGCGGGGGGCACAATGAGCAGTTCTTC
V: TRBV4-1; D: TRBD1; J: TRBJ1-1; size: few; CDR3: CASSQSRGMNTEAFF; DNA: TGCGCCAGCAGCCAATCCAGGGGGATGAACACTGAAGCTTTCTTT
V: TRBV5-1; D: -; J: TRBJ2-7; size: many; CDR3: CASSSDIYEQYF; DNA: TGCGCCAGCAGCTCGGACATCTACGAGCAGTACTTC
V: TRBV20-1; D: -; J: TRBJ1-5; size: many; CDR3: CSASPRLHYSNQPQHF; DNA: TGCAGTGCTAGCCCCAGGCTGCACTATAGCAATCAGCCCCAGCATTTT
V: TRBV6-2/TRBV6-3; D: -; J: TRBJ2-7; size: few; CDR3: CASSKAAYEQYF; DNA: TGTGCCAGCAGCAAGGCCGCCTACGAGCAGTACTTC
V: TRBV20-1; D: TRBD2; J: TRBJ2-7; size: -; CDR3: CSAQTSGYEQYF; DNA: TGCAGTGCTCAGACTAGCGGTTACGAGCAGTACTTC
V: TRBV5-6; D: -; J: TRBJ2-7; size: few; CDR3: CASSFFLGPSYEQYF; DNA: TGTGCCAGCAGCTTCTTTCTTGGGCCCTCCTACGAGCAGTACTTC
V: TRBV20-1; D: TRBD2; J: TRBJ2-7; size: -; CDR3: CSASLPSGTGEQYF; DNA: TGCAGTGCTAGTCTGCCTAGCGGGACGGGGGAGCAGTACTTC
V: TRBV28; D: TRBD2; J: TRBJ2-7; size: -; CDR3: CASSFSLAGLSYEQYF; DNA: TGTGCCAGCAGTTTCAGCCTAGCGGGCCTCTCCTACGAGCAGTACTTC
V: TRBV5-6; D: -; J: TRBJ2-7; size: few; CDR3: CASSAQASIYEQYF; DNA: TGTGCCAGCAGCGCCCAGGCCTCCATTTACGAGCAGTACTTC
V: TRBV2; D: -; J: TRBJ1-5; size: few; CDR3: CASSPRVGGAIPQPQHF; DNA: TGTGCCAGCAGCCCAAGGGTAGGGGGGGCCATTCCACAGCCCCAGCATTTT
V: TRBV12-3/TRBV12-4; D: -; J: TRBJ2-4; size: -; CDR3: CASSPRQTGKGIQYF; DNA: TGTGCCAGCAGTCCCAGACAAACAGGGAAAGGCATTCAGTACTTC
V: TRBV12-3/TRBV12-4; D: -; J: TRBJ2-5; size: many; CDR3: CASSLAGSEETQYF; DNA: TGTGCCAGCAGTTTAGCCGGCAGCGAAGAGACCCAGTACTTC
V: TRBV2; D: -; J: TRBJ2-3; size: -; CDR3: CASSRSQTQYF; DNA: TGTGCCAGCAGTAGGAGTCAAACGCAGTATTTT
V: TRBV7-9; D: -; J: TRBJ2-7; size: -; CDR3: CASSSGSLYEQYF; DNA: TGTGCCAGCAGCTCCGGGAGCCTCTACGAGCAGTACTTC
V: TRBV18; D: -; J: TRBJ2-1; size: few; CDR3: CASSPTQYNEQFF; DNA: TGTGCCAGCTCACCCACTCAATACAATGAGCAGTTCTTC
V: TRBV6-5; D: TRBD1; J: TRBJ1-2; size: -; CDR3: CASSYAGGVTF; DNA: TGTGCCAGCAGTTACGCAGGGGGAGTCACCTTC
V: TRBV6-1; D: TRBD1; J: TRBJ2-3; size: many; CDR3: CASSPTTGTGGTDTQYF; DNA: TGTGCCAGCAGTCCCACGACCGGGACAGGGGGTACAGATACGCAGTATTTT
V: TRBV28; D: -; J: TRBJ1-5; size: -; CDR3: CASSFAGYNQPQHF; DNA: TGTGCCAGCAGTTTCGCCGGGTATAATCAGCCCCAGCATTTT
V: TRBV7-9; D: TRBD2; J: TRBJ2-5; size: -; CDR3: CASSQTSGRGSETQYF; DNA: TGTGCCAGCAGCCAAACTAGCGGGCGAGGGTCGGAGACCCAGTACTTC
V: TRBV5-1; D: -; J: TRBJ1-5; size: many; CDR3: CASSLSGPGSNQPQHF; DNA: TGCGCCAGCAGCTTGAGCGGACCGGGGAGCAATCAGCCCCAGCATTTT
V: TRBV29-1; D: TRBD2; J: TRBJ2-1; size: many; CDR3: CSVQAGGYSEQFF; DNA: TGCAGCGTCCAAGCGGGAGGTTATAGTGAGCAGTTCTTC
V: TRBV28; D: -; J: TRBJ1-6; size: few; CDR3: CASSLLGLGNSPLHF; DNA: TGTGCCAGCAGTTTATTGGGGTTGGGCAATTCACCCCTCCACTTT
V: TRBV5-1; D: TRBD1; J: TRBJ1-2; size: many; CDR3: CASSLASGQNIYGYTF; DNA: TGCGCCAGCAGCTTGGCATCGGGACAGAACATCTATGGCTACACCTTC
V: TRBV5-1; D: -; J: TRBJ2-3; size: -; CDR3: CASSLITADTQYF; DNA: TGCGCCAGCAGCTTGATAACAGCAGATACGCAGTATTTT
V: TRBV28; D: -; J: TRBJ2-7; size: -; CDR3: CASSSIFGAGEQYF; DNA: TGTGCCAGCAGTTCTATTTTCGGGGCAGGGGAGCAGTACTTC
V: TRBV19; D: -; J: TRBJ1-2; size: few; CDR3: CASSSGGTANYGYTF; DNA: TGTGCCAGTAGTTCGGGAGGGACCGCGAACTATGGCTACACCTTC
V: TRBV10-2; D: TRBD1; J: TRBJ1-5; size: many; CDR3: CASSEGDRVNQPQHF; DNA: TGCGCCAGCAGTGAGGGGGACAGAGTCAATCAGCCCCAGCATTTT
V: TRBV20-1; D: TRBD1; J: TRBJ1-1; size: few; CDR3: CSARDPDRAHTEAFF; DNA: TGCAGTGCTAGAGATCCGGACAGGGCCCACACTGAAGCTTTCTTT
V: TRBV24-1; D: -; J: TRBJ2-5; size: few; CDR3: CATSDLRDGYQETQYF; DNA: TGTGCCACCAGTGATTTGCGTGACGGCTACCAAGAGACCCAGTACTTC
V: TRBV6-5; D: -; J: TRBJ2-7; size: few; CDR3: CASSSGGGGEQYF; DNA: TGTGCCAGCAGTTCAGGGGGGGGCGGGGAGCAGTACTTC
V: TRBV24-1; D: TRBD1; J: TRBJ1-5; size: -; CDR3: CATSPRDRGSNQPQHF; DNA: TGTGCCACCAGTCCCCGGGACAGGGGCAGCAATCAGCCCCAGCATTTT
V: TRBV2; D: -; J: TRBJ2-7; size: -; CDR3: CASKRDRTHDEQYF; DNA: TGTGCCAGCAAGCGGGACAGGACTCATGACGAGCAGTACTTC
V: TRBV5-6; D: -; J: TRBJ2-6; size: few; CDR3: CASSLSGVAGANVLTF; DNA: TGTGCCAGCAGCTTGAGTGGAGTAGCCGGGGCCAACGTCCTGACTTTC
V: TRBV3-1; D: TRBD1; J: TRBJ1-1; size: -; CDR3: CASSQGQTGVAFF; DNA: TGTGCCAGCAGCCAAGGTCAGACAGGGGTGGCTTTCTTT
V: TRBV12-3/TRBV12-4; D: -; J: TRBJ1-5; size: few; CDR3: CASSFRGHQPQHF; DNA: TGTGCCAGCAGTTTTAGAGGGCATCAGCCCCAGCATTTT
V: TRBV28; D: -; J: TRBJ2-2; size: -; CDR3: CASSTIYTGELFF; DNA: TGTGCCAGCAGTACCATCTACACCGGGGAGCTGTTTTTT
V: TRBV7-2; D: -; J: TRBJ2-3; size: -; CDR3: CASSLPSGTSDTQYF; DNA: TGTGCCAGCAGCTTACCCAGCGGGACATCAGATACGCAGTATTTT
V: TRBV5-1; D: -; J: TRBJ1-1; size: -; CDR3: CASSIRGGPNTEAFF; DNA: TGCGCCAGCAGCATCCGGGGGGGTCCGAACACTGAAGCTTTCTTT
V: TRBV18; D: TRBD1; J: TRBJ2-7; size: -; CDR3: CASSEGQGGYEQYF; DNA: TGTGCCAGCTCAGAGGGACAGGGGGGCTACGAGCAGTACTTC
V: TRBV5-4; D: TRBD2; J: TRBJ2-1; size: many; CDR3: CASSPGTSGANEQFF; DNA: TGTGCCAGCAGTCCCGGGACTAGCGGTGCCAATGAGCAGTTCTTC
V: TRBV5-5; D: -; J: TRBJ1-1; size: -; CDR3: CASSWGRRGTEAFF; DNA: TGTGCCAGCAGCTGGGGGCGTCGGGGTACTGAAGCTTTCTTT
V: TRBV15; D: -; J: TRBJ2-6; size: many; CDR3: CATSSRTTGANVLTF; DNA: TGTGCCACCAGCTCCCGGACAACCGGGGCCAACGTCCTGACTTTC
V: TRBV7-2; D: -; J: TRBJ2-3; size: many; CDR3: CASKGGAKDTQYF; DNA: TGTGCCAGCAAGGGGGGGGCCAAAGATACGCAGTATTTT
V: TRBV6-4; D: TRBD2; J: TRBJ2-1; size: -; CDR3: CAIRKRESSYNEQFF; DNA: TGTGCCATTCGAAAGCGGGAGTCGTCCTACAATGAGCAGTTCTTC